One sample yielded the 9 T cell receptor beta chains listed below, sequenced in a study of blood T cells in healthy people across ages. With a J-beta primer mix and a sample-barcoded 5' primer, a second PCR ran about 7 to 12 cycles. Via MiXCR, TCRdb re-called the 5' RACE reads, giving one row per CDR3 protein. The sample lists hundreds of thousands of distinct CDR3 sequences, roughly three fifths occurring once. The sequencing sample was made of blood. The receptors here all came from a man in his forties in good health.

This sequence joins TRBV2 and TRBJ1-1; no clear D gene. Germline V CDR1 and CDR2: SNHLY, FYNNEI. The CDR3 spans 11 residues. The V and J ends lost 8 bases and 1 base respectively, with 5 bases between them. CDR3 protein: CASDGNTEAFF. CDR3 nucleotides: TGTGCCAGCGACGGGAACACTGAAGCTTTCTTT.

J is TRBJ2-1 and V is TRBV4-1, with D possibly being TRBD2 (5 bases). Per germline, CDR1 MGHRA and CDR2 YSYEKL. V was clipped by 4 bases and J by 1 base, with 11 bases between them. CDR3 length: 15 amino acids. The CDR3 loop reads CASSPYRGSYNEQFF. The CDR3 DNA reads TGCGCCAGCAGCCCGTACCGGGGATCCTACAATGAGCAGTTCTTC.

This clonotype appeared a few times. V is TRBV3-1 and J is TRBJ1-1; TRBD1 matches at 10 bases. CDR1 and CDR2 (germline): LGHDT, YNNKEL (reference sequence). The CDR3 spans 15 residues. The trim removed 3 bases at V and 4 bases at J, leaving 5 bases unmatched. This chain's CDR3 is CASSQGDRGFTEAFF. The CDR3 coding sequence is TGTGCCAGCAGCCAGGGGGACAGGGGTTTCACTGAAGCTTTCTTT.

This rearrangement joins TRBV20-1 to TRBJ2-3; 7 bases are a match to TRBD1. Germline values: CDR1 DFQATT, CDR2 SNEGSKA (reference sequence). This CDR3 contains 14 residues. Trimming cost V 6 bases and J 4 bases; bases outside gene matches: 10. Written as DNA, the CDR3 is TGCAGTGCGCCGAGACAGGGTCGGCCAGATACGCAGTATTTT. Protein sequence: CSAPRQGRPDTQYF.

The J gene is TRBJ2-7, the V gene TRBV3-1; 7 bases line up with TRBD1. V shed 4 bases, J shed 6 bases, and the junction held 9 bases outside the gene matches. The CDR3 runs to 14 residues. Germline V lookup: CDR1 LGHDT, CDR2 YNNKEL (reference sequence). CDR3 protein: CASSPHGPGGEQYF. The CDR3 DNA reads TGTGCCAGCAGCCCGCATGGCCCAGGGGGCGAGCAGTACTTC.

The chain uses TRBV20-1 and TRBJ1-2; possibly TRBD1 for D (5 bases). This CDR3 has 14 residues. CDR1 and CDR2 (germline): DFQATT, SNEGSKA (reference sequence). CDR3 in amino acids: CSAVTGTENYGYTF. The CDR3 DNA sequence: TGCAGCGCTGTGACCGGGACGGAGAACTATGGCTACACCTTC.

The chain couples TRBV28 to TRBJ1-2; a weak D match, TRBD1 (5 bases). The V gene's germline CDR1 is MDHEN and CDR2 SYDVKM. V lost 8 bases to trimming and J lost 8 bases, with 21 bases between them. The CDR3 has 14 residues. The CDR3 protein is CASAIGGAQRGYTF. The CDR3 coding sequence is TGTGCCAGCGCCATTGGAGGGGCCCAGAGGGGCTACACCTTC.

At least ten counts were recorded for this clonotype. This chain connects TRBV5-1 to TRBJ2-3; TRBD2 agrees at 11 bases. The CDR3 has 15 residues. Germline CDR1 is SGHRS and CDR2 is YFSETQ. V lost 3 bases and J lost 2; bases outside the gene matches: 2. The CDR3 reads CASSSGLADTDTQYF. CDR3 DNA sequence: TGCGCCAGCAGCTCGGGACTAGCGGACACAGATACGCAGTATTTT. The full variable domain, rest sourced from reference TRBV5-1 and TRBJ2-3, is KAGVTQTPRYLIKTRGQQVTLSCSPISGHRSVSWYQQTPGQGLQFLFEYFSETQRNKGNFPGRFSGRQFSNSRSEMNVSTLELGDSALYLCASSSGLADTDTQYFGPGTRLTVL.

The chain carries TRBV9 and TRBJ2-3; 13 positions agree with TRBD2. The V and J ends lost 2 bases and 4 bases, in that order; junction bases with no gene match: 7. CDR1 is SGDLS and CDR2 is YYNGEE in the germline V gene. The CDR3 is 17 residues long. The CDR3 loop reads CASSVGPGLAGADTQYF. The CDR3 DNA follows: TGTGCCAGCAGCGTGGGTCCCGGACTAGCGGGAGCAGATACGCAGTATTTT.